This is a list of T cell receptor beta chains from one sample in a study of glioma-infiltrating T cells after dendritic cell vaccination. Sequencing was performed with immunoSEQ multiplex PCR; in TCRdb, only in-frame clones are kept and a portion is missing. The sample holds 75,000 to 85,000 clones, around 87% seen once. The material was blood, obtained after dendritic cell vaccination. Receptors originate from a human donor with glioblastoma. Both conserved end residues are part of each CDR3. D genes are given only for firm matches. The size field is filled for only some rows; it gives once, few, many or a size class.

- | TRBD2 | TRBJ2-7 | TRBV4-3 | TGCGCCAGCAGCCCGGGACTAGCGGGAGGTACTTACGAGCAGTACTTC | CASSPGLAGGTYEQYF
- | - | TRBJ2-3 | TRBV20-1 | TGCAGTGCTGGCGGGGTGGATACGCAGTATTTT | CSAGGVDTQYF
- | TRBD1 | TRBJ1-1 | TRBV25-1 | TGTGCCAGCAGTGACGGGACAGGGAAAACAACTGAAGCTTTCTTT | CASSDGTGKTTEAFF
- | TRBD2 | TRBJ2-1 | TRBV10-3 | TGTGCCATCAGGACGGGACTAGCGGGGGAGGGTGAGCAGTTCTTC | CAIRTGLAGEGEQFF
- | - | TRBJ1-1 | TRBV5-1 | TGCGCCAGCAGCTCGGCGGGATGGGAGGACACTGAAGCTTTCTTT | CASSSAGWEDTEAFF
- | TRBD1 | TRBJ2-7 | TRBV6-5 | TGTGCCAGCACCAACGGACAGGGGGGGTCCTACGAGCAGTACTTC | CASTNGQGGSYEQYF
- | - | TRBJ2-5 | TRBV7-6 | TGTGCCAGCAGCCCGGGTCTCCAAGAGACCCAGTACTTC | CASSPGLQETQYF
once | - | TRBJ1-2 | TRBV20-1 | TGCAGTGCTAGAGAGGGAGCCTTGATCACCTTC | CSAREGALITF
- | - | TRBJ2-1 | TRBV6-5 | TGTGCCAGCAGTTTTTCCGGGGGCAATGAGCAGTTCTTC | CASSFSGGNEQFF
- | - | TRBJ1-6 | TRBV2 | TGTGCCAGCAGTGGCCGGGTCAGTAATAATTCACCCCTCCACTTT | CASSGRVSNNSPLHF
- | - | TRBJ2-3 | TRBV27 | TGTGCCAGCAGTTTAGGGAGGCCACAGGATACGCAGTATTTT | CASSLGRPQDTQYF
- | TRBD2 | TRBJ2-1 | TRBV4-2 | TGTGCCAGCAGCCTAGGACTAGCGGGAGTGGGTGAGCGCAATGAGCAGTTCTTC | CASSLGLAGVGERNEQFF
- | - | TRBJ1-3 | TRBV29-1 | TGCAGCGTTGAAGATCGGGGTTCAGGAAACACCATATATTTT | CSVEDRGSGNTIYF
- | - | TRBJ2-5 | TRBV10-1 | TGCGCCAGCAGTGGGCAGGCTGGCGACCAAGAGACCCAGTACTTC | CASSGQAGDQETQYF
- | - | TRBJ1-2 | TRBV6-1 | TGTGCCAGCAGGGGGGGAGACTACACCTTC | CASRGGDYTF
- | TRBD2 | TRBJ2-7 | TRBV6-5 | TGTGCCAGCAGCCCCGGGACTAGCGAATACGAGCAGTACTTC | CASSPGTSEYEQYF
- | TRBD1 | TRBJ1-3 | TRBV6-1 | TGTGCCAGCAGTGAAGTAACAGGGGTTTTCTCTGGAAACACCATATATTTT | CASSEVTGVFSGNTIYF
- | TRBD2 | TRBJ2-5 | TRBV5-1 | TGCGCCAGCAGTCAGGGACTAGCGGGAGCTGGGGGGGAGACCCAGTACTTC | CASSQGLAGAGGETQYF
- | TRBD2 | TRBJ2-7 | TRBV7-9 | TGTGCCAGCAGCTCGGGGGGGAGGTACGAGCAGTACTTC | CASSSGGRYEQYF
- | - | TRBJ1-4 | TRBV5-8 | TGTGCCAGCAGCACCTCCCGGTGGGGAGAGGATGAAAAACTGTTTTTT | CASSTSRWGEDEKLFF
- | - | TRBJ1-2 | TRBV19 | TGTGCCAGTAGTCCGATAATGACCGCTACTAACCATGGCTACACCTTC | CASSPIMTATNHGYTF
few | TRBD1 | TRBJ2-7 | TRBV2 | TGTGCCAGCAGTAAGACAGGGGTTGGCGAGCAGTACTTC | CASSKTGVGEQYF
- | - | TRBJ2-3 | TRBV11-3 | TGTGCCAGCAGCTTAGCGGGGAGCACAGATACGCAGTATTTT | CASSLAGSTDTQYF
- | - | TRBJ1-5 | TRBV2 | TGTGCCAGCAGTGAAAGTTGGGGGCTGAAAGGCGATCAGCCCCAGCATTTT | CASSESWGLKGDQPQHF
- | TRBD2 | TRBJ2-3 | TRBV10-3 | TGTGCCACAGGACTAGCGGGGGGCAAGCCACAGGATACGCAGTATTTT | CATGLAGGKPQDTQYF
- | - | TRBJ2-5 | TRBV5-1 | TGCGCCAGCACTCACGGGACTTCCCAAGAGACCCAGTACTTC | CASTHGTSQETQYF
few | TRBD2 | TRBJ2-4 | TRBV29-1 | TGCAGCGTTGAAACGGGGGGGGACATTCAGTACTTC | CSVETGGDIQYF
once | - | TRBJ1-4 | TRBV19 | TGTGCCAGTAGTTTACAGGGTAGTAGAGCTAATGAAAAACTGTTTTTT | CASSLQGSRANEKLFF
- | - | TRBJ2-7 | TRBV5-4 | TGTGCCAGCAGCCGTTCACAGGGAACCTCCTACGAGCAGTACTTC | CASSRSQGTSYEQYF
- | TRBD2 | TRBJ2-2 | TRBV5-6 | TGTGCCAGCAGCTCTAGCGGGAGGAACACCGGGGAGCTGTTTTTT | CASSSSGRNTGELFF
- | TRBD1 | TRBJ1-2 | TRBV7-3 | TGTGCCAGCAGCTTAAGGACAGGGACCAACTATGGCTACACCTTC | CASSLRTGTNYGYTF
- | - | TRBJ1-1 | TRBV11-1 | TGTGCCAGCAGCGATCACAGGGAAGGTGAAGCTTTCTTT | CASSDHREGEAFF
few | - | TRBJ1-3 | TRBV2 | TGTGCCAGCAGGGAGAATCGGGACACCATATATTTT | CASRENRDTIYF
- | - | TRBJ1-2 | TRBV5-1 | TGCGCCAGCAGCACACCAGGCCGTTCTAACTATGGCTACACCTTC | CASSTPGRSNYGYTF
- | - | TRBJ2-5 | TRBV19 | TGTGCCAGTAGTATGGGTAGGACGGGGGAGACCCAGTACTTC | CASSMGRTGETQYF
few | - | TRBJ1-3 | TRBV18 | TGTGCCAGCTCACCAACAGGGTACTCTGGAAACACCATATATTTT | CASSPTGYSGNTIYF
- | TRBD1 | TRBJ1-2 | TRBV9 | TGTGCCAGCAGCACCACTTCGACCTGGCAGGGGGCGGAGGGTGGCTACACCTTC | CASSTTSTWQGAEGGYTF
- | - | TRBJ1-1 | TRBV10-1 | TGCGCCAGCAGTGAGCCAGGGCTGGCCACTGAAGCTTTCTTT | CASSEPGLATEAFF
- | TRBD1 | TRBJ1-2 | TRBV11-2 | TGTGCCAGCAGCCCCGGGACAGGGAGAGACTATGGCTACACCTTC | CASSPGTGRDYGYTF
once | - | TRBJ2-7 | TRBV13 | TGTGCCAGCAGCTTACGCAGTGATATCTACGAGCAGTACTTC | CASSLRSDIYEQYF
- | - | TRBJ1-1 | TRBV11-2 | TGTGCCAGCAGCTTAGATCTCGCCGGGAACACTGAAGCTTTCTTT | CASSLDLAGNTEAFF
- | - | TRBJ1-4 | TRBV7-9 | TGTGCCAGCAGCTCCTTTGGGGGGATCTGGAGTGAAAAACTGTTTTTT | CASSSFGGIWSEKLFF
- | - | TRBJ1-2 | TRBV5-5 | TGTGCCAGCAGCTTGGCCAGTGGCGAGGACACCTTC | CASSLASGEDTF
once | - | TRBJ2-3 | TRBV6-1 | TGTGCCAGCAGTGGAGCTTTCACAACCTCTAGCACAGATACGCAGTATTTT | CASSGAFTTSSTDTQYF
- | - | TRBJ1-2 | TRBV7-2 | TGTGCCAGCAGCTCCCAAGGGGAGGGCTATGGCTACACCTTC | CASSSQGEGYGYTF
- | - | TRBJ1-5 | TRBV11-2 | TGTGCCAGCAGCTTAGAGCAGGATCAGCCCCAGCATTTT | CASSLEQDQPQHF
- | TRBD2 | TRBJ2-3 | TRBV7-2 | TGTGCCAGTGTGAGCGGGAGGGCCAACGGAGATACGCAGTATTTT | CASVSGRANGDTQYF
- | - | TRBJ1-5 | TRBV6-6 | TGTGCCAGCAGTTACTCTGGGGGGGGGCAGGGTCAGCCCCAGCATTTT | CASSYSGGGQGQPQHF
once | - | TRBJ2-3 | TRBV29-1 | TGCAGCGTTAGAGGCGGGGCCGATACGCAGTATTTT | CSVRGGADTQYF
- | TRBD1 | TRBJ2-7 | TRBV29-1 | TGCAGCGTGAGTCGGGACAGGGCACGACTAGGCGAGCAGTACTTC | CSVSRDRARLGEQYF
- | - | TRBJ2-3 | TRBV5-1 | TGCGCCAGCAGCACAACTAGGCTTTTGGCAGATACGCAGTATTTT | CASSTTRLLADTQYF
- | - | TRBJ2-5 | TRBV7-9 | TGTGCCAGCAGCTTATTACAGGAGGGACAAGAGACCCAGTACTTC | CASSLLQEGQETQYF
- | - | TRBJ2-1 | TRBV5-1 | TGCGCCAGCAGCTTGTTAGGGGGCTCCTACAATGAGCAGTTCTTC | CASSLLGGSYNEQFF
few | TRBD1 | TRBJ1-1 | TRBV6-5 | TGTGCCAGCAGATATGACAGGGTGAACACTGAAGCTTTCTTT | CASRYDRVNTEAFF
- | - | TRBJ1-1 | TRBV5-4 | TGTGCCAGCAGCTTAAATGCAGGGAAGGCTGAAGCTTTCTTT | CASSLNAGKAEAFF
- | TRBD1 | TRBJ1-5 | TRBV18 | TGTGCCAGCTCACCCGACAGGGGAGTTATCAAGCCCCAGCATTTT | CASSPDRGVIKPQHF
- | TRBD2 | TRBJ2-1 | TRBV18 | TGTGCCAGCTCACCATGGGCGGGAGAAGGGAGACACTACTCCTACAATGAGCAGTTCTTC | CASSPWAGEGRHYSYNEQFF